A selection of T cell receptor beta chains follows, all from one sample in a study of blood T cell repertoires in COVID-19. The data were produced by immunoSEQ multiplex PCR, yet TCRdb's version contains in-frame clones alone and is incomplete. The table shows about 140,000 clones, with 84% occurring only once. Sequencing was done on a sample of PBMCs or T cells enriched from blood (not recorded which). The receptor source for this set is a woman in her forties or fifties with acute COVID-19. Both conserved end residues are trimmed from each CDR3. Each record gives: V gene, J gene, clone size, CDR3 protein. Some rows have no size entry. The others give once, few or many, or a class for an expanded clone.

>TRBV11-3|TRBJ2-5|NA
ASSLSRDTAGTQY
>TRBV5-1|TRBJ2-2|NA
ASSRAGGEVGELF
>TRBV29-1|TRBJ1-2|NA
SFDRANYGYT
>TRBV7-3|TRBJ1-3|NA
ASSLKFIRDSGNTIY
>TRBV27|TRBJ1-2|NA
ASSLRTPQNGYT
>TRBV6-5|TRBJ2-3|NA
ASSTSGRARYTQY
>TRBV11-3|TRBJ2-3|NA
ASSTSSGTQY
>TRBV11-3|TRBJ2-7|NA
ASSLSGDPYEQY
>TRBV15|TRBJ1-2|NA
ATSSRGHSGYT
>TRBV10-3|TRBJ2-6|NA
AIAPQGLDSGANVLT
>TRBV28|TRBJ2-5|NA
ASSFKTHSETQY
>TRBV10-1|TRBJ2-7|NA
ASSEHSGLAGHLYEQY
>TRBV3-1/TRBV3-2|TRBJ1-1|NA
ASGGDSRNTEAF
>TRBV27|TRBJ2-7|NA
ASRMWTLGSYEQY
>TRBV11-2|TRBJ2-1|few
ASSHRQGHEQF
>TRBV5-1|TRBJ1-1|NA
ASSPQGDTEAF
>TRBV5-5|TRBJ2-1|NA
ASSLEPGLAGGRNEQF
>TRBV19|TRBJ2-5|NA
ASSSRSSGIYQETQY
>TRBV10-1|TRBJ2-3|once
ASSAGQGTDTQY
>TRBV7-9|TRBJ2-3|NA
ASSLVMGALKTDTQY
>TRBV19|TRBJ2-5|NA
ASAQGAKETQY
>TRBV19|TRBJ1-1|NA
ASSIEAARNTEAF
>TRBV5-1|TRBJ1-6|NA
ASSHDTATDYYNSPLH
>TRBV15|TRBJ2-2|NA
ATSGSSVGFGELF
>TRBV7-9|TRBJ1-4|NA
ASSRREGTNEKLF
>TRBV6-5|TRBJ2-1|NA
ASSFRGDPYNEQF
>TRBV28|TRBJ1-1|NA
ASPPTGMDMNTEAF
>TRBV5-4|TRBJ1-3|NA
ASSVFYQNTIY
>TRBV19|TRBJ1-1|NA
ASSIARGNTEAF
>TRBV5-6|TRBJ2-7|NA
ASSLTGTGIYEQY